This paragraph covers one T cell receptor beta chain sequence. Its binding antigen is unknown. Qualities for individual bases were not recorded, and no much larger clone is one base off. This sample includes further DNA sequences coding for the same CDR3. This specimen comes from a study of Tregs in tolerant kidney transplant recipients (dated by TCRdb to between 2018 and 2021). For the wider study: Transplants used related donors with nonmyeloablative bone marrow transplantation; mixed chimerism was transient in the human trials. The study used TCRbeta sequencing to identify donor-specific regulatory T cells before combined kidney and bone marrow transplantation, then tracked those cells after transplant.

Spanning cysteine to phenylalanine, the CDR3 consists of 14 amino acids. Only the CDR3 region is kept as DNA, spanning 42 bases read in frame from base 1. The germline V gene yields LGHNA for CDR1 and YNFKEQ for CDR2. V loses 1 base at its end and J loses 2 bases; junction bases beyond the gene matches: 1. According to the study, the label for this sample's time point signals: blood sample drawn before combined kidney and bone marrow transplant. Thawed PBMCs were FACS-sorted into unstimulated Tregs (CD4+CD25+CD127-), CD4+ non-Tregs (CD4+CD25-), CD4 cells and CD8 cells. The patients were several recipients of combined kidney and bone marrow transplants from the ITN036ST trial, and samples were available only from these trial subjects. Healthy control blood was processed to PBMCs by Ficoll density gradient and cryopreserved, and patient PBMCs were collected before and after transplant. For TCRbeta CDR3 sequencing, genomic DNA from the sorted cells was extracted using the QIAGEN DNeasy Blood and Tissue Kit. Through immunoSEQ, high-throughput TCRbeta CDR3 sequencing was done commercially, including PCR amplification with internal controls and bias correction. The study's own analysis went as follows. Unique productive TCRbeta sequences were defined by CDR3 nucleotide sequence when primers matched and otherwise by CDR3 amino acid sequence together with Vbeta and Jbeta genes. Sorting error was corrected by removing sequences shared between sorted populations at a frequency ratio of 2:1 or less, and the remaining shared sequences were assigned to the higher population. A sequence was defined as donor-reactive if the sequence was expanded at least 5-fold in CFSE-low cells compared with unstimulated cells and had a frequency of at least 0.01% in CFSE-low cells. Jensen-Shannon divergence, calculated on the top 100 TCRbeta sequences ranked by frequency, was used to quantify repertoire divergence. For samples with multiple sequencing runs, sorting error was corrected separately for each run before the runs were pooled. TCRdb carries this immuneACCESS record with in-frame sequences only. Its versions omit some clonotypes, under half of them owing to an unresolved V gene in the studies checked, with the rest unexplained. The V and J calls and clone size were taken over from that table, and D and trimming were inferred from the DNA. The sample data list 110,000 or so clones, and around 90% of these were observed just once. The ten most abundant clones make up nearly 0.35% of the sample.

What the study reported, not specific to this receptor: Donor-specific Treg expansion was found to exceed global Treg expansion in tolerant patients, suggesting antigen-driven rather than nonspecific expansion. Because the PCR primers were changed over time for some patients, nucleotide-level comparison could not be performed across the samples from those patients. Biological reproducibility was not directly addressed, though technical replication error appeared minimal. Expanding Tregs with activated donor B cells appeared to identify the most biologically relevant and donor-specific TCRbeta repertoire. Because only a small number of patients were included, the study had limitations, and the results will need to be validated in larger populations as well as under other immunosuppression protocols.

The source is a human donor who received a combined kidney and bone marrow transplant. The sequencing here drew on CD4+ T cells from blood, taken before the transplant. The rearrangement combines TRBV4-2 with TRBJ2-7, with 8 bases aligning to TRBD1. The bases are TGTGCCAGCAGCCAAGGACAGGGGACCTACGAGCAGTACTTC. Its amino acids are CASSQGQGTYEQYF.